This TCR beta chain was captured in a study of neurological immune-mediated disorders. Whole-study results and caveats: The greatest TCR clonal expansion appeared in HTLV-1-associated myelopathy and the smallest, falling below healthy controls, in multiple sclerosis.

V shed 6 bases and J shed 5 bases, with 13 bases lying between them. From germline, CDR1 is LGHNT and CDR2 FRNRAP. The CDR3 is made up of 13 amino acids. Synthesis of cDNA used 5'RACE (with 10-nucleotide random UMIs). Over 180 million TCR-beta sequences (from 15-18 subjects) were yielded by each sequencing run. TCRdb fed the 5' RACE reads into MiXCR, producing one record per CDR3 protein. The table includes tens of thousands of distinct CDR3 sequences, roughly 13% detected once. Preparation of the unsorted libraries drew on 2 million PBMCs stored at -80 C. Ten or more counts support this clonotype. What it recognizes is unknown.

This receptor was taken from a woman aged 50 to 65 with HTLV-1-associated myelopathy (HAM/TSP). The chain couples TRBV12-5 to TRBJ2-5, with D maybe TRBD2 (5 bases). Source material: PBMCs. DNA of the CDR3: TGTGCTAGTGGGTATTGGACGGGGGAGACCCAGTACTTC. Protein: CASGYWTGETQYF.